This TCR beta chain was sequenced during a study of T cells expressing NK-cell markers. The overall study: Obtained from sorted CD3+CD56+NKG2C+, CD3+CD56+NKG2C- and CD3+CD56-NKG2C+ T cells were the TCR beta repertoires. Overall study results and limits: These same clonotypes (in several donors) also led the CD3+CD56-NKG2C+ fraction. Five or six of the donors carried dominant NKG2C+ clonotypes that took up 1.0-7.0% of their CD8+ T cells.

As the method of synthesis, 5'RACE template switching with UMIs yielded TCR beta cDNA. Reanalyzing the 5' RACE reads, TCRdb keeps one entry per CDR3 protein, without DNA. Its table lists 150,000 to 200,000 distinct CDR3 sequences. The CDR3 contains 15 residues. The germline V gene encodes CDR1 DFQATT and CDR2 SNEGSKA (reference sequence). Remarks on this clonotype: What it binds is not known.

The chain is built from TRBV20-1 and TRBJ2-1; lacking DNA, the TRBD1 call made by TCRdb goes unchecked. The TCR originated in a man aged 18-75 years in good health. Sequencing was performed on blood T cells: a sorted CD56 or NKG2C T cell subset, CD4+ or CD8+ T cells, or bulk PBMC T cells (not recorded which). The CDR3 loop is CSARDAGVGGNEQFF.